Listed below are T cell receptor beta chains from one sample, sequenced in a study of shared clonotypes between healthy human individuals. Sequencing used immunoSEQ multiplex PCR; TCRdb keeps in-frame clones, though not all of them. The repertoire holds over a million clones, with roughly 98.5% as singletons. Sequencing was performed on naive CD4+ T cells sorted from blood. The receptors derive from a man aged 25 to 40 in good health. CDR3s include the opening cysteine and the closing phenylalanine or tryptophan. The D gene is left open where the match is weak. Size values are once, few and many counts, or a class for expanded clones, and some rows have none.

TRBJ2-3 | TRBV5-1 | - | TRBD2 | CASSPGLAGPTDTQYF | TGCGCCAGCAGCCCGGGACTAGCGGGGCCCACAGATACGCAGTATTTT
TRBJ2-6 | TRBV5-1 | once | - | CASSSIGANVLTF | TGCGCCAGCAGCTCCATTGGGGCCAACGTCCTGACTTTC
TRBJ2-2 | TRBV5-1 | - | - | CASSLTVPSDTGELFF | TGCGCCAGCAGCTTGACCGTGCCCTCGGACACCGGGGAGCTGTTTTTT
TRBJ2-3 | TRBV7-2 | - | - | CASSQADTQYF | TGTGCCAGCAGCCAAGCAGATACGCAGTATTTT
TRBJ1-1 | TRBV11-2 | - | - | CASRSHQVDEAFF | TGTGCCAGCAGGTCACACCAGGTAGATGAAGCTTTCTTT
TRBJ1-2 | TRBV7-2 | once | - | CASSFSGGNYGYTF | TGTGCCAGCAGCTTTTCGGGGGGCAACTATGGCTACACCTTC
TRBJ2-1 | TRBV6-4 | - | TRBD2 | CASSPRGREGEQFF | TGTGCCAGCAGTCCCAGAGGAAGGGAGGGGGAGCAGTTCTTC
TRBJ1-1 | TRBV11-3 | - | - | CASSLESNTEAFF | TGTGCCAGCAGCTTAGAATCAAACACTGAAGCTTTCTTT
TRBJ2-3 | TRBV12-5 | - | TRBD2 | CASGLVQGKLAGPTDTQYF | TGTGCTAGTGGTTTGGTACAAGGGAAGCTAGCGGGACCCACAGATACGCAGTATTTT
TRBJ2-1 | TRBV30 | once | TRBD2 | CALLAEDNEQFF | TGTGCCTTGCTAGCGGAGGACAATGAGCAGTTCTTC
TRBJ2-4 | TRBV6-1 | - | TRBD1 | CASSEASGTGKNIQYF | TGTGCCAGCAGTGAAGCCTCCGGGACAGGGAAAAACATTCAGTACTTC
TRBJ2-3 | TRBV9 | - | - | CASSSRGATLTDTQYF | TGTGCCAGCAGCTCTCGGGGGGCGACCCTCACAGATACGCAGTATTTT
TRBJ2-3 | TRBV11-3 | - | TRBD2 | CASSESGGSLGTDTQYF | TGTGCCAGCAGCGAATCGGGAGGGTCCTTGGGAACAGATACGCAGTATTTT
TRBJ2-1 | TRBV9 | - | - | CASSVGPQGNEQFF | TGTGCCAGCAGCGTAGGCCCCCAGGGGAATGAGCAGTTCTTC
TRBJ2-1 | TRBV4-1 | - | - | CASSQDQAGTYNEQFF | TGCGCCAGCAGCCAAGATCAGGCGGGGACCTACAATGAGCAGTTCTTC
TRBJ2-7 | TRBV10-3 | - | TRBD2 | CAIRGTTGYEQYF | TGTGCCATCAGAGGGACTACCGGCTACGAGCAGTACTTC
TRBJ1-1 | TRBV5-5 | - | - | CASSSQGLATEAFF | TGTGCCAGCAGCTCACAGGGTTTGGCCACTGAAGCTTTCTTT
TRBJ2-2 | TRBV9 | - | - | CASSAGLMDTGELFF | TGTGCCAGCAGCGCGGGACTTATGGACACCGGGGAGCTGTTTTTT
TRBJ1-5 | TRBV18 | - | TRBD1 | CASSPLPSGTGQVGNQPQHF | TGTGCCAGCTCACCACTACCCTCCGGGACAGGGCAGGTGGGCAATCAGCCCCAGCATTTT
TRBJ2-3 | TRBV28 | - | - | CASSEITDTQYF | TGTGCCAGCAGTGAAATCACAGATACGCAGTATTTT
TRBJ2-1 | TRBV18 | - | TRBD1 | CASSLRQGAAYNEQFF | TGTGCCAGCTCACTTAGACAGGGGGCAGCTTACAATGAGCAGTTCTTC
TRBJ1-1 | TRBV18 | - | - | CASSPPRTSLINTEAFF | TGTGCCAGCTCACCACCGCGTACTTCGCTCATAAACACTGAAGCTTTCTTT
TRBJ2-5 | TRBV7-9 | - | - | CASSRGQARQETQYF | TGTGCCAGCAGCCGAGGGCAAGCTCGGCAAGAGACCCAGTACTTC
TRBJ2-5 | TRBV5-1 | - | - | CASSLGIGEAQYF | TGCGCCAGCAGCTTGGGAATCGGCGAGGCCCAGTACTTC
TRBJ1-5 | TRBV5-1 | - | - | CASSIEGNQPQHF | TGCGCCAGCAGCATTGAAGGCAATCAGCCCCAGCATTTT
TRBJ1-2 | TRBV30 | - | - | CAWSPGVHGYTF | TGTGCCTGGAGTCCCGGGGTTCATGGCTACACCTTC
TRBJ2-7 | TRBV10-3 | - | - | CAIRVTGTSYEQYF | TGTGCCATCAGGGTGACAGGCACCTCCTACGAGCAGTACTTC
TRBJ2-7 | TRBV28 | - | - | CASSFSRAVSYEQYF | TGTGCCAGCAGTTTTAGCAGGGCCGTCTCCTACGAGCAGTACTTC
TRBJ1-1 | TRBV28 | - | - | CASSFDAGRATEAFF | TGTGCCAGCAGTTTCGACGCGGGGCGGGCCACTGAAGCTTTCTTT
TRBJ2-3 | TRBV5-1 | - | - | CASTRSTNTDTQYF | TGCGCCAGCACAAGGAGTACCAACACAGATACGCAGTATTTT
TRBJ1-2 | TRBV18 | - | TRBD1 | CASSPRQGASGYTF | TGTGCCAGCTCACCAAGACAGGGGGCGAGTGGCTACACCTTC
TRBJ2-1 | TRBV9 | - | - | CASSDPSSVLFF | TGTGCCAGCAGCGATCCTAGCTCGGTCTTGTTCTTC
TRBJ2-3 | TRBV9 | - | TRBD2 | CASSVSSGSNTQYF | TGTGCCAGCAGCGTAAGTAGCGGGAGCAATACGCAGTATTTT
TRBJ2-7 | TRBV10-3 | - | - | CAISESPGSNYEQYF | TGTGCCATCAGTGAGTCCCCAGGTAGCAACTACGAGCAGTACTTC
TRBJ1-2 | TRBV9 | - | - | CASSEYSAGPESYTF | TGTGCCAGCAGCGAATATTCGGCAGGCCCGGAGAGCTACACCTTC
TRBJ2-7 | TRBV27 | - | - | CASKTGNTYEQYF | TGTGCCAGCAAGACGGGGAATACCTACGAGCAGTACTTC
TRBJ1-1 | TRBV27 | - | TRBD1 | CAILKTGKYPEAFF | TGTGCCATCCTCAAGACAGGGAAATACCCTGAAGCTTTCTTT